The next 24 T cell receptor beta chains were all read from a single sample in a study of T cell responses to AZD1222 COVID-19 vaccine. TCRdb's copy holds only in-frame clones and misses some; the assay was immunoSEQ multiplex PCR. The data contain over 130,000 clones, 80% to 95% of them singletons. Sample: peripheral blood, taken 28 days after the second AZD1222 dose. The receptors stem from an adult who received the AZD1222 COVID-19 vaccine.

V and J are TRBV19 and TRBJ1-6; D gene uncertain. Germline values: CDR1 LNHDA, CDR2 SQIVND (reference sequence). The CDR3 loop spans 14 amino acids. Between the trimmed V and J ends, which lost 6 bases and 5 bases, there was a span of 11 bases. The CDR3 region is CASRRTDNNSPLHF. The CDR3, as DNA: TGTGCCAGTAGGCGGACGGATAATAATTCACCCCTCCACTTT.

V usage is TRBV15 and J usage is TRBJ1-5; weak D call: TRBD1 (6 bases). Trimming pared 5 bases from V and 0 bases from J, leaving 11 bases between. Per the germline V gene, CDR1 is LNHNV and CDR2 is YYDKDF (reference sequence). The CDR3 covers 15 residues. In DNA, the CDR3 is TGTGCCACCAGCGCCGACAGGCGTAGCAATCAGCCCCAGCATTTT. It is translated as CATSADRRSNQPQHF.

This chain joins TRBV7-9 and TRBJ1-1; a possible D gene is TRBD1 (5 bases). The CDR3 runs to 13 residues. Germline V gene data show CDR1 as SEHNR and CDR2 as FQNEAQ (reference sequence). The germline V and J ends were trimmed by 1 base and 8 bases, with 11 bases remaining between them. The CDR3 here is CASSLDGGREAFF. The CDR3 bases are TGTGCCAGCAGCTTAGATGGGGGGAGAGAAGCTTTCTTT.

The J gene is TRBJ2-1, the V gene TRBV28, with 8 bases aligning to TRBD2. The CDR3 extends over 15 amino acids. Germline V gives CDR1 MDHEN, CDR2 SYDVKM. J lost 4 bases, V lost 10 bases, and 12 bases had no gene match. The CDR3 sequence is CATTNSGSVYNEQFF. In DNA form, the CDR3 reads TGTGCCACCACGAACAGCGGGAGTGTATACAATGAGCAGTTCTTC.

This clone was picked up one time. This sample includes further DNA sequences coding for the same CDR3. The chain employs TRBV28 and TRBJ1-4; the match to TRBD1 covers 9 bases. Germline CDR1 MDHEN, CDR2 SYDVKM. The CDR3 is made up of 14 amino acids. The V gene end was trimmed by 5 bases and the J gene end by 8 bases; junction bases not matched to a gene: 6. The CDR3, as DNA: TGTGCCAGCAGTAGGACAGGGGTTCGGGAAAAACTGTTTTTT. It specifies CASSRTGVREKLFF.

The chain recombines TRBV11-2 with TRBJ2-7, with a weak D call TRBD1 (5 bases). CDR3 length: 12 residues. Germline V gene data show CDR1 as SGHAT and CDR2 as FQNNGV. Trimming removed 6 bases from V and 7 bases from J, with 13 bases in between. The chain's CDR3 is CASRWTRKEQYF. The CDR3 DNA reads TGTGCCAGCAGATGGACACGCAAGGAGCAGTACTTC.

This chain connects TRBV28 to TRBJ1-6; D not certain. CDR1 is MDHEN, CDR2 SYDVKM, per germline. The CDR3 extends over 16 amino acids. V was clipped by 6 bases and J by 3 bases, with 15 bases between them. CDR3 sequence: CASSPGRANYNSPLHF. CDR3 nucleotide sequence: TGTGCCAGCAGCCCCGGCCGGGCTAACTATAATTCACCCCTCCACTTT.

This clone was picked up one time. Other DNA sequences from this sample encode an identical CDR3 as well. This sequence joins TRBV3-1 (or the pseudogene TRBV3-2) and TRBJ2-7, with D hard to call. With 3 bases removed from V and 4 bases from J, the gap between germline ends came to 7 bases. CDR1 is LGHDT, CDR2 YNNKEL, per germline (reference sequence). The CDR3 sequence is 12 residues long. The CDR3 nucleotides are TGTGCCAGCAGCCAGGATAGTTACGAGCAGTACTTC. Its protein product is CASSQDSYEQYF.

The chain links TRBV28 to TRBJ1-1; D is unclear. CDR1 and CDR2 from the germline V gene are MDHEN and SYDVKM. Trimming left V 6 bases short and J 11 bases short, with 19 bases between. The CDR3 is 13 amino acids. For the CDR3, the DNA is TGTGCCAGCAGCCTAGGTCTAGGCGGGTGGGCTTTCTTT. It translates to CASSLGLGGWAFF.

CDR3: CASSGPGGGPYEQYF. In nucleotides, the CDR3 is TGTGCCAGCAGTGGCCCCGGGGGGGGTCCCTACGAGCAGTACTTC. V usage is TRBV28 and J usage is TRBJ2-7, with TRBD2 identical over 8 bases. The ends lost 5 bases at V and 2 bases at J; junction bases unmatched: 8. CDR3 length equals 15 residues. From germline, CDR1 is MDHEN and CDR2 SYDVKM.

The chain is built from TRBV11-3 and TRBJ2-1, with TRBD1 as a possible D gene (5 bases). The CDR3 contains 13 residues. Per germline, CDR1 SGHNT and CDR2 YENEEA. The V end was cut by 5 bases, the J end by 8 bases, with 13 bases between. CDR3 in DNA: TGTGCCAGCAGCGGGGCCTATGGGGATGAGCAGTTCTTC. This codes for CASSGAYGDEQFF.

This rearrangement joins TRBV29-1 to TRBJ2-1; D assignment may be TRBD1 or TRBD2 (5 bases each). The CDR3 extends over 15 amino acids. Germline CDR1 reads SQVTM; CDR2 reads ANQGSEA. V was pared by 5 bases and J by 6 bases, with 20 bases between. CDR3: CSVQFFLGVLNEQFF. In DNA form, the CDR3 reads TGCAGCGTTCAGTTTTTCTTGGGGGTCCTCAATGAGCAGTTCTTC.

The chain recombines TRBV5-5 with TRBJ1-3, with 7 bases fitting TRBD1. From germline, CDR1 is SGHKS and CDR2 YYEKEE (reference sequence). V was clipped by 1 base and J by 0 bases; unmatched bases: 1. The CDR3 length is 15 residues. The DNA for the CDR3 is TGTGCCAGCAGCTTGCAGGGGGGCTCTGGAAACACCATATATTTT. Translated, it gives CASSLQGGSGNTIYF.

Here the CDR3 reads CASSPGGSNQPQHF. The CDR3 DNA reads TGTGCCAGCAGCCCAGGGGGTAGCAATCAGCCCCAGCATTTT. The chain joins TRBV7-8 to TRBJ1-5; 7 nucleotides agree with TRBD1. The germline V gene has CDR1 SGHVS and CDR2 FQNEAQ. The CDR3 contains 14 residues. V lost 5 bases to trimming and J lost 0 bases; unmatched junction nucleotides: 1.

The chain recombines TRBV28 with TRBJ1-2, with D possibly TRBD1 on 5 matching bases. V lost 3 bases, J lost 5 bases, and 22 bases lay in between. CDR3 length equals 17 residues. In germline, CDR1 is MDHEN, CDR2 SYDVKM. The CDR3 nucleotides are TGTGCCAGCAGTTTGTTCTCTGTGGGACGGACGTTATATGGCTACACCTTC. This gives the protein CASSLFSVGRTLYGYTF.

This clone was observed a single time. This rearrangement joins TRBV28 to TRBJ1-1, with D unclear. V shed 6 bases and J shed 6 bases, with 14 bases lying between them. The CDR3 is 13 amino acids. CDR1 MDHEN and CDR2 SYDVKM come from the germline V gene. In DNA, the CDR3 is TGTGCCAGCAGCCGCCCAGCCCTCCCTGAAGCTTTCTTT. Its translation is CASSRPALPEAFF. The whole variable domain, filled in from reference TRBV28 and TRBJ1-1, reads DVKVTQSSRYLVKRTGEKVFLECVQDMDHENMFWYRQDPGLGLRLIYFSYDVKMKEKGDIPEGYSVSREKKERFSLILESASTNQTSMYLCASSRPALPEAFFGQGTRLTVV.

The sample holds one count of this clone. The chain has TRBV11-2 and TRBJ1-5, with D perhaps TRBD1 (5 bases). This CDR3 is built from 16 residues. Germline V gene lookup returns CDR1 SGHAT and CDR2 FQNNGV. With 1 base removed from V and 5 bases from J, the gap between germline ends came to 15 bases. CDR3 DNA sequence: TGTGCCAGCAGCTTAGGGTCGGGCGGGGGTCATCAGCCCCAGCATTTT. Translation gives CASSLGSGGGHQPQHF.

The CDR3 reads CASIPGGNSPLHF. In nucleotides, the CDR3 is TGTGCCAGCATTCCGGGGGGAAATTCACCCCTCCACTTT. The rearrangement links TRBV2 to TRBJ1-6, with a weak D call TRBD1 (5 bases). This CDR3 spans 13 amino acids. The germline V and J ends were trimmed by 7 bases and 7 bases, with 11 bases remaining between them. Germline values: CDR1 SNHLY, CDR2 FYNNEI.

The J gene is TRBJ1-5, the V gene TRBV5-8; the match to TRBD1 covers 7 bases. Looked up from germline, CDR1 is SGHTS and CDR2 is YDEGEE. V shed 2 bases and J 6 bases; nucleotides not matched to a gene: 5. This CDR3 comprises 14 residues. CDR3 in amino acids: CASSLTGVAQPQHF. CDR3 DNA sequence: TGTGCCAGCAGCTTAACAGGGGTAGCTCAGCCCCAGCATTTT.

The rearrangement joins TRBV15 to TRBJ2-7, with 11 positions matching TRBD1. The CDR3 loop spans 15 amino acids. Germline V lookup: CDR1 LNHNV, CDR2 YYDKDF (reference sequence). V shed 3 bases, J shed 3 bases, and the junction held 4 bases outside the gene matches. The CDR3 nucleotides are TGTGCCACCAGCAGGGGCGGGACAGGGGGCTACGAGCAGTACTTC. Protein product: CATSRGGTGGYEQYF.

The chain combines TRBV6-5 with TRBJ1-1; 10 bases are a match to TRBD1. The CDR3 extends over 13 amino acids. Germline loops: CDR1 MNHEY, CDR2 SVGAGI. J gave up 7 bases and V 4 bases, and 3 bases lay outside the gene matches. The DNA for the CDR3 is TGTGCCAGCAGTTGGACAGGGGGAGGTGAAGCTTTCTTT. Translated, it gives CASSWTGGGEAFF.

This chain connects TRBV7-3 to TRBJ2-1; D possibly corresponds to TRBD2 (6 bases). The CDR3 totals 14 residues. V gave up 5 bases and J gave up 7 bases, with 15 bases separating them. From germline, CDR1 is SGHTA and CDR2 FQGTGA. CDR3 DNA sequence: TGTGCCAGCAGCCTGACCGGGACTGAAAATGAGCAGTTCTTC. Its protein is CASSLTGTENEQFF.

A few counts support this clone. The V gene is TRBV30, the J gene TRBJ2-7; no clear D gene. The germline V and J ends were trimmed by 4 bases and 0 bases, with 10 bases remaining between them. The CDR3 is made up of 13 amino acids. CDR1 is GTSNPN, CDR2 SVGIG, per germline (reference sequence). The CDR3 DNA sequence: TGTGCCTGGAACCGGCCCCCCTCCTACGAGCAGTACTTC. This encodes CAWNRPPSYEQYF. The full variable domain, in which reference TRBV30 and TRBJ2-7 provide the parts outside the CDR3, is SQTIHQWPATLVQPVGSPLSLECTVEGTSNPNLYWYRQAAGRGLQLLFYSVGIGQISSEVPQNLSASRPQDRQFILSSKKLLLSDSGFYLCAWNRPPSYEQYFGPGTRLTVT.

V and J are TRBV6-4 and TRBJ2-3, with D perhaps matching TRBD2 (5 bases). V was cut by 3 bases and J by 5 bases, with 18 bases left in between. From germline, CDR1 is MRHNA and CDR2 SNTAGT. The CDR3 sequence is 16 residues long. Here the CDR3 reads CASSEGGGSGEDTQYF. The CDR3 DNA reads as TGTGCCAGCAGTGAAGGCGGCGGGTCTGGGGAAGATACGCAGTATTTT.